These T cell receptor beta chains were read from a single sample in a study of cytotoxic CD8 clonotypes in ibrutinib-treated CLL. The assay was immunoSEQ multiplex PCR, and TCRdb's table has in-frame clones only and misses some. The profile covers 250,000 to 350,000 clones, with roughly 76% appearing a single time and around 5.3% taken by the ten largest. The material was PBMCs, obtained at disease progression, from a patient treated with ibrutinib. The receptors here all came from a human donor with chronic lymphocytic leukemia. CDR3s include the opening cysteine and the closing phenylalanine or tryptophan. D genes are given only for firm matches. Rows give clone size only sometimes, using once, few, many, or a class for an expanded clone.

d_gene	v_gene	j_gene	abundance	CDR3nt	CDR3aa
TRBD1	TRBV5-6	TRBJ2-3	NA	TGTGCCAGCAGATTCGGACAGGGGAGTATGGTCCCTAGCACAGATACGCAGTATTTT	CASRFGQGSMVPSTDTQYF
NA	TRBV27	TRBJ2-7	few	TGTGCCAGCAGTTTATCGAGGTACGGACTCTACGAGCAGTACTTC	CASSLSRYGLYEQYF
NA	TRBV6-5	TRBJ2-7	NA	TGTGCCAGCAGGCTCCTCGGGGGCCCCTCCTACGAGCAGTACTTC	CASRLLGGPSYEQYF
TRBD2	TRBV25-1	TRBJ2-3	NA	TGTGCCAGCAGTGAGAGTCGGGCGGGAGAAGATACGCAGTATTTT	CASSESRAGEDTQYF
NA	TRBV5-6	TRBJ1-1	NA	TGTGCCAGCAGCAGGGGTTGGGAAGCTTTCTTT	CASSRGWEAFF
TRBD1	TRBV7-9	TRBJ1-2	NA	TGTGCCAGCAGCTTACCACAGGGGGCTGGCGGTTATGGCTACACCTTC	CASSLPQGAGGYGYTF
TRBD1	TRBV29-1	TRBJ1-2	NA	TGCAGCGTTGTACAGGGGGCCTATGGCTACACCTTC	CSVVQGAYGYTF
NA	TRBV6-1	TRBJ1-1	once	TGTGCCAGCAGTGAAGGAAGGTACTTGAACACTGAAGCTTTCTTT	CASSEGRYLNTEAFF
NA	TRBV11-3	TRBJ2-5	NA	TGTGCCAGCAGCTTGCGGGGCCGAGAGACCCAGTACTTC	CASSLRGRETQYF
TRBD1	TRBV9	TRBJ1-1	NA	TGTGCCAGCAGCGTAGAGGGACAGGGGGCGCGGGGTACTGAAGCTTTCTTT	CASSVEGQGARGTEAFF
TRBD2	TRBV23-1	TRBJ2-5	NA	TGCGCCGTGGGGGCTAGCGGGAGGGCAAGTAAAGAGACCCAGTACTTC	CAVGASGRASKETQYF
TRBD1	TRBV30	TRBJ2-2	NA	TGTGCCTGGAGGGGACAGGGTTCGGACACCGGGGAGCTGTTTTTT	CAWRGQGSDTGELFF
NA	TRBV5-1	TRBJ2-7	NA	TGCGCCAGCAGGCGGCGGCACGGGAGCGGTGGATCCGAGCAGTACTTC	CASRRRHGSGGSEQYF
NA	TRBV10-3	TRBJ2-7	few	TGTGCCACTAGTAGACCCTCCTACGAGCAGTACTTC	CATSRPSYEQYF
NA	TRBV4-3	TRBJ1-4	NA	TGCGCCAGCAGCCAAGACGGAAGGAGTGAAAAACTGTTTTTT	CASSQDGRSEKLFF
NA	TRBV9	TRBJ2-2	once	TGTGCCAGCAGCCCCCGCTCCGGGGAGCTGTTTTTT	CASSPRSGELFF
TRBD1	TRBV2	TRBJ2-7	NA	TGTGCCAGCAGACGGGACAGCACCTACGAGCAGTACTTC	CASRRDSTYEQYF
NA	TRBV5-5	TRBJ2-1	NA	TGTGCCAGCAGCTTGGAGGGCACAAGCTCCTACAATGAGCAGTTCTTC	CASSLEGTSSYNEQFF
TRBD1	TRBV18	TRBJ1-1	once	TGTGCCAGCTCAGCTACAGGGGGCTTCACTGAAGCTTTCTTT	CASSATGGFTEAFF
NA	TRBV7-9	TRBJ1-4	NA	TGTGCCAGCAGCTTAGTTTCAGGCGTTAATGAAAAACTGTTTTTT	CASSLVSGVNEKLFF
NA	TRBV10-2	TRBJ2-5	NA	TGCGCCAGCAGTGAGCCCGCATGGGGATCCGAGACCCAGTACTTC	CASSEPAWGSETQYF
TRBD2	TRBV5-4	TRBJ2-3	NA	TGTGCCAGCAGCCCCGGGACTAGCGGGAGTGTGGGAGATACGCAGTATTTT	CASSPGTSGSVGDTQYF
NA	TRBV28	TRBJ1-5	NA	TGTGCCAGCAGCCCTGGGTTCCAGGGCCTCAATCAGCCCCAGCATTTT	CASSPGFQGLNQPQHF
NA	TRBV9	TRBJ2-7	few	TGTGCCAGCAGCGTCCTGGGAGGCCACGAGCAGTACTTC	CASSVLGGHEQYF
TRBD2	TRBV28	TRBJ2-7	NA	TGTGCCAGCAGTTTAGTTCTTAGCGGGAGGATCTACGAGCAGTACTTC	CASSLVLSGRIYEQYF
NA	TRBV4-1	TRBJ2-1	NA	TGCGCCAGCAGCCACCCGACTAGTCCCCCGTATCAGTTCTTC	CASSHPTSPPYQFF
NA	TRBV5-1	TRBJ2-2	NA	TGCGCCAGCAGCTTTTGGTTTTCCGGGGAGCTGTTTTTT	CASSFWFSGELFF